This TCR beta chain comes out of a study of T-cell memory formation after mild COVID-19. Study context: Each donor largely had its own TCR clusters. Points from the study as a whole: The main location of contracting CD4+ clones was CM and EM, and that of contracting CD8+ clones was EMRA. There were some responding clones in pre-infection memory, which suggested that cross-reactive memory had joined.

TCRdb re-called the 5' RACE reads through MiXCR, storing one row per CDR3 protein. The top ten clones hold under 50% of a sample with about 88,000 distinct CDR3 sequences, roughly 25% of them seen once. This clonotype came up a few times. The antigen is not known. V lost 1 base to trimming and J lost 5 bases, with 11 bases between them. The CDR3 length is 14 residues. Germline V CDR1 and CDR2: MGHRA, YSYEKL. The chain carries TRBV4-1 and TRBJ1-1; D call uncertain. Material for sequencing was PBMCs or a T cell subset sorted from them (not recorded which). This receptor was obtained from a man aged 18-30 years who had mild COVID-19 (a few samples of this study predate the infection). Cell type and time point are not known. The CDR3 loop is CASSQVADVTEAFF. The CDR3 DNA follows: TGCGCCAGCAGCCAAGTCGCAGACGTGACTGAAGCTTTCTTT.